This T cell receptor beta chain was found in a study of T cell repertoires in cytomegalovirus infection. Study as a whole: Both a matching HLA type and CMV infection were indicated by public TCR beta signatures. The study's findings and limits: Using cumulative public TCR beta family frequency, the authors identified those who carried CMV together with the relevant HLA.

Many counts were recorded for this clonotype. Its antigen is unidentified. TCRdb passed the reads through MiXCR, listing each CDR3 protein once. The table shows around 140,000 distinct CDR3 sequences, with under 8.5% occurring only once. Deletions cut 1 base from V and 2 bases from J, with 5 bases between. Germline V gives CDR1 SGHTA, CDR2 FQGNSA. This CDR3 has 13 residues. The sequence derives from a human donor in good health (CMV status not recorded). Some clones in this sample may be carry-over from other donors' samples. Sequencing was performed on PBMCs. The rearrangement uses TRBV7-2 and TRBJ1-1; D not certain. DNA of the CDR3: TGTGCCAGCAGCTTAGTACCCAACACTGAAGCTTTCTTT. This encodes CASSLVPNTEAFF.